A selection of T cell receptor beta chains follows, all from one sample in a study of shared clonotypes between healthy human individuals. This table comes from immunoSEQ multiplex PCR, and its TCRdb copy is limited to in-frame clones, with some not included. In the table there are over a million clones, 75% to 85% of which are singletons. Input material: memory CD4+ T cells from PBMCs. The source of these receptors is a man between 18 and 35 years old in good health. Some clones in this sample may be carry-over from other donors' samples. The CDR3 runs from the conserved cysteine through the conserved F or W. A D gene is named only where the DNA matches it firmly.

V gene: TRBV18
J gene: TRBJ2-1
D gene: TRBD2
CDR3 protein: CASSETTGTSGSGFF

V gene: TRBV30
J gene: TRBJ1-5
D gene: NA
CDR3 protein: CAWSVRTEQPQHF

V gene: TRBV7-2
J gene: TRBJ2-7
D gene: NA
CDR3 protein: CASRMAAGAPEQYF

V gene: TRBV28
J gene: TRBJ2-6
D gene: NA
CDR3 protein: CASSSSSERSSGANVLTF

V gene: TRBV7-2
J gene: TRBJ2-1
D gene: NA
CDR3 protein: CASTSLRVSREQFF

V gene: TRBV18
J gene: TRBJ2-7
D gene: TRBD2
CDR3 protein: CASSPSGLAGGNEQYF

V gene: TRBV5-1
J gene: TRBJ2-7
D gene: TRBD1
CDR3 protein: CASSLFGDRVVYEQYF

V gene: TRBV27
J gene: TRBJ2-2
D gene: TRBD2
CDR3 protein: CASSRGTTNTGELFF

V gene: TRBV5-6
J gene: TRBJ2-2
D gene: TRBD1
CDR3 protein: CASSRTGTGNTGELFF

V gene: TRBV5-1
J gene: TRBJ2-1
D gene: TRBD2
CDR3 protein: CASSSSGGGYYNEQFF

V gene: TRBV28
J gene: TRBJ2-1
D gene: NA
CDR3 protein: CASSLGGYPGEQFF

V gene: TRBV5-8
J gene: TRBJ2-3
D gene: TRBD1
CDR3 protein: CASSRDRGTSTDTQYF

V gene: TRBV19
J gene: TRBJ2-5
D gene: TRBD2
CDR3 protein: CASSPGTSGMAETQYF

V gene: TRBV10-3
J gene: TRBJ2-3
D gene: NA
CDR3 protein: CAISDPGDRSTDTQYF

V gene: TRBV11-2
J gene: TRBJ2-2
D gene: TRBD2
CDR3 protein: CASSLKKGSSGIRTGELFF

V gene: TRBV28
J gene: TRBJ1-5
D gene: NA
CDR3 protein: CASSFPHRNQPQHF

V gene: TRBV6-1
J gene: TRBJ1-4
D gene: TRBD1
CDR3 protein: CASMEDRVYEKLFF

V gene: TRBV11-2
J gene: TRBJ2-5
D gene: NA
CDR3 protein: CASSSRGGSRETQYF

V gene: TRBV4-1
J gene: TRBJ2-7
D gene: NA
CDR3 protein: CASSQGLGRGLYEQYF

V gene: TRBV10-3
J gene: TRBJ2-3
D gene: NA
CDR3 protein: CAIRGPADTQYF

V gene: TRBV28
J gene: TRBJ1-4
D gene: NA
CDR3 protein: CASTLEPSEKLFF

V gene: TRBV28
J gene: TRBJ1-2
D gene: NA
CDR3 protein: CASSLSPGTPYGYTF

V gene: TRBV19
J gene: TRBJ1-2
D gene: TRBD1
CDR3 protein: CASSPGQDRKLNYGYTF

V gene: TRBV7-9
J gene: TRBJ1-1
D gene: NA
CDR3 protein: CASSSFFPRLANTEAFF

V gene: TRBV5-1
J gene: TRBJ1-1
D gene: TRBD1
CDR3 protein: CASRIGQGGGVGTEAFF

V gene: TRBV19
J gene: TRBJ1-5
D gene: NA
CDR3 protein: CASSIVGDNQPQHF

V gene: TRBV18
J gene: TRBJ2-7
D gene: NA
CDR3 protein: CASSTMALGYEQYF

V gene: TRBV5-4
J gene: TRBJ2-1
D gene: NA
CDR3 protein: CASSLEISEQFF

V gene: TRBV18
J gene: TRBJ2-1
D gene: TRBD1
CDR3 protein: CASSPGTGVSYWNEQFF

V gene: TRBV10-2
J gene: TRBJ1-2
D gene: NA
CDR3 protein: CASSDSPGLGYTF

V gene: TRBV28
J gene: TRBJ1-1
D gene: NA
CDR3 protein: CASSQGTRTEAFF

V gene: TRBV28
J gene: TRBJ2-7
D gene: NA
CDR3 protein: CASHSLPDYEQYF

V gene: TRBV7-7
J gene: TRBJ2-5
D gene: TRBD1
CDR3 protein: CASSSGTGEETQYF

V gene: TRBV27
J gene: TRBJ1-5
D gene: TRBD1
CDR3 protein: CASRYTGVGNQPQHF

V gene: TRBV27
J gene: TRBJ1-2
D gene: NA
CDR3 protein: CASSSNQGLGNYGYTF

V gene: TRBV28
J gene: TRBJ2-2
D gene: TRBD2
CDR3 protein: CASSLVAGVITGELFF

V gene: TRBV7-9
J gene: TRBJ2-7
D gene: NA
CDR3 protein: CASSLSGTFSSYEQYF

V gene: TRBV7-2
J gene: TRBJ2-7
D gene: TRBD1
CDR3 protein: CASSWRTGGDEQYF

V gene: TRBV27
J gene: TRBJ2-1
D gene: NA
CDR3 protein: CASLLNNEQFF

V gene: TRBV5-1
J gene: TRBJ1-1
D gene: NA
CDR3 protein: CASSGQGGVTEAFF

V gene: TRBV6-1
J gene: TRBJ2-7
D gene: TRBD1
CDR3 protein: CASSGTGDYRYF

V gene: TRBV5-6
J gene: TRBJ2-5
D gene: TRBD2
CDR3 protein: CASSLTGGETQYF

V gene: TRBV2
J gene: TRBJ2-5
D gene: TRBD2
CDR3 protein: CASTGGSQETQYF

V gene: TRBV10-3
J gene: TRBJ2-5
D gene: TRBD2
CDR3 protein: CAISESGGGPGETQYF

V gene: TRBV19
J gene: TRBJ2-5
D gene: NA
CDR3 protein: CASSPWGETQYF

V gene: TRBV29-1
J gene: TRBJ2-1
D gene: NA
CDR3 protein: CGGGSSYNEQFF

V gene: TRBV29-1
J gene: TRBJ2-2
D gene: NA
CDR3 protein: CSAPGQQNTGELFF

V gene: TRBV5-1
J gene: TRBJ2-7
D gene: TRBD2
CDR3 protein: CASSLWRGGRAYEQYF

V gene: TRBV11-3
J gene: TRBJ1-1
D gene: NA
CDR3 protein: CASSTNRATEAFF

V gene: TRBV27
J gene: TRBJ2-5
D gene: NA
CDR3 protein: CASSPFHNQETQYF

V gene: TRBV27
J gene: TRBJ2-7
D gene: TRBD2
CDR3 protein: CASSSSRTSGRFNEQYF

V gene: TRBV2
J gene: TRBJ2-5
D gene: TRBD2
CDR3 protein: CASSGLAGEGETQYF